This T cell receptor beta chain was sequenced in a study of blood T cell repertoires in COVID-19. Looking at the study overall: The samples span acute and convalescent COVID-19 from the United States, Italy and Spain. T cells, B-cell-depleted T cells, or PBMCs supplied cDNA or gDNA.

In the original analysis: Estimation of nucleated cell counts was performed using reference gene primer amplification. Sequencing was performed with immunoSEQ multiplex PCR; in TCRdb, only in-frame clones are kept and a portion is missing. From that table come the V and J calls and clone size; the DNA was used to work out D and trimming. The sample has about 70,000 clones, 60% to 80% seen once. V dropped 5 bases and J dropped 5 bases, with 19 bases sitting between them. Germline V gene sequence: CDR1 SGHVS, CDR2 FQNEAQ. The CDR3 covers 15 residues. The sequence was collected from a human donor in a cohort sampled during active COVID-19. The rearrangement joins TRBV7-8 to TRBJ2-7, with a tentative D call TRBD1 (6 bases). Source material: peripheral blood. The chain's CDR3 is CASSPRGFQVNEQYF. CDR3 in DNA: TGTGCCAGCAGCCCCAGGGGATTCCAAGTCAACGAGCAGTACTTC.